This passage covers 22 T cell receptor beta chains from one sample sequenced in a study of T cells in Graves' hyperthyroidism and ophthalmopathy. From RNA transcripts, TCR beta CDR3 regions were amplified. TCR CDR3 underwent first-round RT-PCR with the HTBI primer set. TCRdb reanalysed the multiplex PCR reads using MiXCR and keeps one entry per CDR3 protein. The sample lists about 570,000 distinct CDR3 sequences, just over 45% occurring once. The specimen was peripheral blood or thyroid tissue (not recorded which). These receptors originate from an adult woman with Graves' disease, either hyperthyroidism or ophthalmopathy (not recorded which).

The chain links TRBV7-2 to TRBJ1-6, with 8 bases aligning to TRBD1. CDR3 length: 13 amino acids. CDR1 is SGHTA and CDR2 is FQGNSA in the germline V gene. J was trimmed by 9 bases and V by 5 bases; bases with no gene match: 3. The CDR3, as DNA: TGTGCCAGCAGCCATGGACAGGGTTCACCCCTCCACTTT. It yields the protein CASSHGQGSPLHF.

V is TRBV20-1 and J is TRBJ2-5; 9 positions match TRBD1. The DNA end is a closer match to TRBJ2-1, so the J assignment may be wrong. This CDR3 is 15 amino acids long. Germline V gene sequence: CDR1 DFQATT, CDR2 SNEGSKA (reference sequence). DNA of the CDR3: TGCAGTGCTAGTAGACAGGGGGAAGACTACAATGAGCAGTTCTTC. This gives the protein CSASRQGEDYNEQFF.

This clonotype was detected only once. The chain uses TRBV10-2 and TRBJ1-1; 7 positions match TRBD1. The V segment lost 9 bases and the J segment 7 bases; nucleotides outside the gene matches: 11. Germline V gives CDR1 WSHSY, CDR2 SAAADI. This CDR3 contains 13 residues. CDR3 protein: CASRQGPFSEAFF. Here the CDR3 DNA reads TGCGCCAGTCGACAGGGCCCCTTCAGTGAAGCTTTCTTT.

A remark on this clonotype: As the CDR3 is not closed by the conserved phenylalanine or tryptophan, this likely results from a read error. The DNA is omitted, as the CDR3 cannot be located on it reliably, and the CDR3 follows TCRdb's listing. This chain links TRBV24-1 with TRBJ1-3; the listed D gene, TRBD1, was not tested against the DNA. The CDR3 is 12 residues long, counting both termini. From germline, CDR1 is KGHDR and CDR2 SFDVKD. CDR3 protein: CATSDPTGTGNT.

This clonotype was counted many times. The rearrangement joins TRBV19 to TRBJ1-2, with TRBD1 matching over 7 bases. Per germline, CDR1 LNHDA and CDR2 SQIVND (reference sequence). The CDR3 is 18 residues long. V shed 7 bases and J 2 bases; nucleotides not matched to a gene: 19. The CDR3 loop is CASTSLPGQKGLNYGYTF. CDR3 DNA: TGTGCCAGTACCTCCCTACCGGGACAGAAGGGTCTCAACTATGGCTACACCTTC.

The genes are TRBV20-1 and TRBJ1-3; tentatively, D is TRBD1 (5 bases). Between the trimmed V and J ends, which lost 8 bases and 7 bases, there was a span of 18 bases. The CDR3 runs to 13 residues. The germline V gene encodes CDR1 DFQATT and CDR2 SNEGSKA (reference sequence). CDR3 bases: TGCAGTAGACCCGGGACGGCCCTGAACACCATATATTTT. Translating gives CSRPGTALNTIYF.

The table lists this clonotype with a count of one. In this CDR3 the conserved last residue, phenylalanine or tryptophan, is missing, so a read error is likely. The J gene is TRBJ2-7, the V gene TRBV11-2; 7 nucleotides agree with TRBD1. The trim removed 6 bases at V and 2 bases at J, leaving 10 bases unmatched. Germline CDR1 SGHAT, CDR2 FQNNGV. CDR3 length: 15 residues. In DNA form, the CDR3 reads TGTGCCAGCAGTTTATTGGGACAGAGACCCTACGAGCAGTACCTC. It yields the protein CASSLLGQRPYEQYL.

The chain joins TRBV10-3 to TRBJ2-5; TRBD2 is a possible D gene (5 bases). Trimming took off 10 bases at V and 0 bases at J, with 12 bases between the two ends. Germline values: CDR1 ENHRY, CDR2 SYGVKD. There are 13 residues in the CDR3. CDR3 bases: TGTGCCACCTCACCGGGGTACCAAGAGACCCAGTACTTC. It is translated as CATSPGYQETQYF.

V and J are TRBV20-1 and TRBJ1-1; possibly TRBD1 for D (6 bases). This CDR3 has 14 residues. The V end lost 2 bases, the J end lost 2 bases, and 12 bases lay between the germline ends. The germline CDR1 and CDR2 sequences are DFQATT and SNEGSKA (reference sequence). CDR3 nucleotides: TGCAGTGCTAGAAGTACAGGGAGTAACACTGAAGCTTTCTTT. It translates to CSARSTGSNTEAFF.

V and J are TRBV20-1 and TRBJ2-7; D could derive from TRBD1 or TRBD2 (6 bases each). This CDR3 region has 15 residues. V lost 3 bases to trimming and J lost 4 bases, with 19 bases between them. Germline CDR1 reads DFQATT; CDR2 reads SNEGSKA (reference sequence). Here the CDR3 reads CSARSHRAGQYEQYF. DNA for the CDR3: TGCAGTGCTAGGAGCCATCGCGCGGGACAATACGAGCAGTACTTC.

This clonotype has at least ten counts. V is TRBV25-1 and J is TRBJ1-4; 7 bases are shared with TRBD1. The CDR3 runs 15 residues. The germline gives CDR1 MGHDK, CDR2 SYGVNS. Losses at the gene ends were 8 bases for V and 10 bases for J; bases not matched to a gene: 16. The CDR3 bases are TGTGCCAGCTCCCCCGAAGGGGGCGCGGTCGGAAAACTGTTTTTT. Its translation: CASSPEGGAVGKLFF.

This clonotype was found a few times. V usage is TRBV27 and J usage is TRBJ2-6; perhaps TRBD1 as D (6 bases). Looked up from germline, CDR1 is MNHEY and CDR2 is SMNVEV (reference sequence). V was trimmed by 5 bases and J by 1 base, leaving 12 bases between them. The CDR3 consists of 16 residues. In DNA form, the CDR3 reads TGTGCCAGCAGTCTATACAGGGATTCTGGGGCCAACGTCCTGACTTTC. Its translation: CASSLYRDSGANVLTF.

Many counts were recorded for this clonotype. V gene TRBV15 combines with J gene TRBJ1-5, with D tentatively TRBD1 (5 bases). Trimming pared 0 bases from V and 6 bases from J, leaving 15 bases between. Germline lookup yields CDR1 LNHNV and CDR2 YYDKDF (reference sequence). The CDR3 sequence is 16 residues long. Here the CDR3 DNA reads TGTGCCACCAGCAGAGAGCGCACGGGGGAGGGTCAGCCCCAGCATTTT. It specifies CATSRERTGEGQPQHF.

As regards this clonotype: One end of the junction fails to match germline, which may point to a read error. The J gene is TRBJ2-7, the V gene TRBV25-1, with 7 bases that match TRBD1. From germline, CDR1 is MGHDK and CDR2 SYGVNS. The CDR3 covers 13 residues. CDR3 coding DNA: TGTGCCAGCAGTCCCGGGACAGCCTACGAGCTGTACTTC. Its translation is CASSPGTAYELYF.

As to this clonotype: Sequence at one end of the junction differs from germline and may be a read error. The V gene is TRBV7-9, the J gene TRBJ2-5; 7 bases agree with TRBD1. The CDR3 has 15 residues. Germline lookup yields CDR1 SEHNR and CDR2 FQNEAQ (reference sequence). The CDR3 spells CASSQLGRGKETQYF. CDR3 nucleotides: TGCGCCAGCAGCCAACTGGGCAGGGGGAAAGAGACCCAGTACTTC.

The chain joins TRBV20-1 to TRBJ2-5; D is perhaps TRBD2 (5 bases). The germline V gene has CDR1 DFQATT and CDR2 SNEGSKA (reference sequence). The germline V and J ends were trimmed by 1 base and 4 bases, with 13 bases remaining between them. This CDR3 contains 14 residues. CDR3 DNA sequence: TGCAGTGCTAGAGCGGGAAGTTTCGGAGAGACCCAGTACTTC. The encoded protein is CSARAGSFGETQYF.

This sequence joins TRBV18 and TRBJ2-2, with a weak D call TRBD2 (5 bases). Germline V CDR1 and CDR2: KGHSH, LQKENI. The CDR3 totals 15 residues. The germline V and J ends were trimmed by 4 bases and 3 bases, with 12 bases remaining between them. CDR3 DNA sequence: TGTGCCAGCTCACAACGGGGTACGGACACCGGGGAGCTGTTTTTT. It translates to CASSQRGTDTGELFF.

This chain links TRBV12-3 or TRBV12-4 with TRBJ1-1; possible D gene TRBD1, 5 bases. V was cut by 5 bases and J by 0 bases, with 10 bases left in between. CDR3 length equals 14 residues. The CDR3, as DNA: TGTGCCAGCAGTGGGGCAGGTGTGAACACTGAAGCTTTCTTT. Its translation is CASSGAGVNTEAFF.

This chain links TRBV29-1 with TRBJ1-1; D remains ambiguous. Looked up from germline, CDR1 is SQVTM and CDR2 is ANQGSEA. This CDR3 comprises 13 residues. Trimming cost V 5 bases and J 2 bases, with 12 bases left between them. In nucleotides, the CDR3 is TGCAGCGTTCAGCTCGGCTCCAACACTGAAGCTTTCTTT. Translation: CSVQLGSNTEAFF.

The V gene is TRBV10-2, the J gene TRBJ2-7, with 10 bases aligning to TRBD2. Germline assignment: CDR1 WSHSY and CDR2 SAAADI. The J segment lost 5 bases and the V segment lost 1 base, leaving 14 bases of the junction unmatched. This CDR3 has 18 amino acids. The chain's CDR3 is CASSEFHDLLAGEDEQYF. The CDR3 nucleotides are TGCGCCAGCAGTGAGTTCCACGACCTGCTAGCGGGAGAGGACGAGCAGTACTTC.

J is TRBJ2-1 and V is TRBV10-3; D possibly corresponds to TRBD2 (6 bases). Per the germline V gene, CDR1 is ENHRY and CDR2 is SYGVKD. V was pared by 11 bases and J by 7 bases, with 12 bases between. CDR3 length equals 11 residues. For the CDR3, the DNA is TGTGCCGGGGGGAGTCTGAATGAGCAGTTCTTC. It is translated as CAGGSLNEQFF.

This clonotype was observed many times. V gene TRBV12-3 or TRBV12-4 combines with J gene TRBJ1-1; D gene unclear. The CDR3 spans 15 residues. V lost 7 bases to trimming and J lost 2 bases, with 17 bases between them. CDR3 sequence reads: CASILTDGLNTEAFF. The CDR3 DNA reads TGTGCCAGCATCCTTACGGACGGGTTAAACACTGAAGCTTTCTTT.